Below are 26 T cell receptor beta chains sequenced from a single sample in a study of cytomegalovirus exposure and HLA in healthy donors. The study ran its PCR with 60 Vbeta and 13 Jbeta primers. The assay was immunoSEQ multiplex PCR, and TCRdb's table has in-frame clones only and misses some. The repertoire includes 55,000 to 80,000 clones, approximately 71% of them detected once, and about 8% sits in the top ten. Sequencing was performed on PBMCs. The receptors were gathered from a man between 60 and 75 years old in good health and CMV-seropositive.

This chain's CDR3 is CASSQRELSGIEQYF. The CDR3 DNA reads as TGCGCCAGCAGCCAGAGGGAGCTATCTGGGATCGAGCAGTACTTC. The V gene is TRBV4-1, the J gene TRBJ2-7, with a weak D call TRBD2 (5 bases). The V gene's germline CDR1 is MGHRA and CDR2 YSYEKL. This CDR3 has 15 residues. The germline V and J ends were trimmed by 3 bases and 6 bases, with 18 bases remaining between them.

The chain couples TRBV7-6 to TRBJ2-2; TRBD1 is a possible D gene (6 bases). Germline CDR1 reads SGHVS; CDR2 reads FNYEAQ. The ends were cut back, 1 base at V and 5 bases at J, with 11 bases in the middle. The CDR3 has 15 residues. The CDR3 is CASSLEARGTGELFF. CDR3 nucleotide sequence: TGTGCCAGCAGCTTAGAAGCTAGGGGGACCGGGGAGCTGTTTTTT.

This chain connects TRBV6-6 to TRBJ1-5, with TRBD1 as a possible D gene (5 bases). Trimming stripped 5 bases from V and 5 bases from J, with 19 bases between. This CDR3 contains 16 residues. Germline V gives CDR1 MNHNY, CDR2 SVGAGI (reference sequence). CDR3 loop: CASSTPRGEKDQPQHF. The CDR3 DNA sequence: TGTGCCAGCAGTACACCTCGGGGGGAAAAGGATCAGCCCCAGCATTTT.

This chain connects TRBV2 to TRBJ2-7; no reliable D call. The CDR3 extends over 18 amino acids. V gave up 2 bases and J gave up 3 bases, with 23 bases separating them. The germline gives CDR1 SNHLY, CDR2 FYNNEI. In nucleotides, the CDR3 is TGTGCCAGCAGTGAACCTGAGGTAATTGCGCCTCTTAGCTACGAGCAGTACTTC. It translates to CASSEPEVIAPLSYEQYF.

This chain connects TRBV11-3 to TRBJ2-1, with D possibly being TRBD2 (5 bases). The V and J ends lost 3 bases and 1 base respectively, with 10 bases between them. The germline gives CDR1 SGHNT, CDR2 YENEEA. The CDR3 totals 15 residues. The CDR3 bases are TGTGCCAGCAGCTTTCGTCGGGGTTCCTACAATGAGCAGTTCTTC. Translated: CASSFRRGSYNEQFF.

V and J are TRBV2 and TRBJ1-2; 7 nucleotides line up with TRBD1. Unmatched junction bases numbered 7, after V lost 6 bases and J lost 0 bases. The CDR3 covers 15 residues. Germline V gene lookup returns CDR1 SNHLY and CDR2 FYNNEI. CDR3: CASSPQGQSNYGYTF. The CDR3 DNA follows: TGTGCCAGCAGCCCACAGGGGCAGTCTAACTATGGCTACACCTTC.

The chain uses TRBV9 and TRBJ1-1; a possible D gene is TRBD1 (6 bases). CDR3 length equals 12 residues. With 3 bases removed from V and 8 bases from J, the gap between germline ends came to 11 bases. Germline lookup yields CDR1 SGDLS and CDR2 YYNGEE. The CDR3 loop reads CASSAGTYEAFF. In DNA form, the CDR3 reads TGTGCCAGCAGCGCCGGGACATACGAAGCTTTCTTT.

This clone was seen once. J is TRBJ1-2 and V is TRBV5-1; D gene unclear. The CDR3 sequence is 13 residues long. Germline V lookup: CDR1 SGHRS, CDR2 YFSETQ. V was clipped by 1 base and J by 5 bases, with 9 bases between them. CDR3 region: CASSLSARYGYTF. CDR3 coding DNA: TGCGCCAGCAGCTTGTCCGCGAGATATGGCTACACCTTC.

The CDR3, as DNA: TGTGCCAGCAGCTACGGGGGGGCTAGCTCCTACAATGAGCAGTTCTTC. Its protein is CASSYGGASSYNEQFF. The rearrangement joins TRBV5-4 to TRBJ2-1, with 8 bases that match TRBD2. V trimming: 3 bases; J trimming: 0 bases; junction bases outside the gene matches: 5. This CDR3 contains 16 residues. The germline gives CDR1 SGHNT, CDR2 YYREEE (reference sequence).

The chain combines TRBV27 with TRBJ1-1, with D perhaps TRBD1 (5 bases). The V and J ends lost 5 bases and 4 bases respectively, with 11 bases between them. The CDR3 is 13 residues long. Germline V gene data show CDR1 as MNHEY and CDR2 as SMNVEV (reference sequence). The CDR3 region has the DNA TGTGCCAGCAGTCTGCAGGGTCTCACTGAAGCTTTCTTT. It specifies CASSLQGLTEAFF.

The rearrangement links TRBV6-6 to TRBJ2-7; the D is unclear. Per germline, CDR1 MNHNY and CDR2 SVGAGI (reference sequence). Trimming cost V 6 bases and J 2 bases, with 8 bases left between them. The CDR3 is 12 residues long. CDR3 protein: CASSPTAYEQYF. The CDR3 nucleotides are TGTGCCAGCAGCCCTACGGCCTACGAGCAGTACTTC.

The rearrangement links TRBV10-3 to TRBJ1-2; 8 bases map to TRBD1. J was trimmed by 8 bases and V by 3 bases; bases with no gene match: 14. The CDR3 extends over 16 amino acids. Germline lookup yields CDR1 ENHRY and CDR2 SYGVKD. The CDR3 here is CAISDSGQGRSGGYTF. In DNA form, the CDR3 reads TGTGCCATCAGTGACTCCGGACAGGGCAGATCGGGAGGCTACACCTTC.

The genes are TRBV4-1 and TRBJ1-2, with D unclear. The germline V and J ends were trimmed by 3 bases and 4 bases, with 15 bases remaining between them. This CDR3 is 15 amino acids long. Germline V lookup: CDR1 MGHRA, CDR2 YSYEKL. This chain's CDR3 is CASSQGSTSPYGYTF. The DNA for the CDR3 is TGCGCCAGCAGCCAGGGGAGTACAAGTCCCTATGGCTACACCTTC.

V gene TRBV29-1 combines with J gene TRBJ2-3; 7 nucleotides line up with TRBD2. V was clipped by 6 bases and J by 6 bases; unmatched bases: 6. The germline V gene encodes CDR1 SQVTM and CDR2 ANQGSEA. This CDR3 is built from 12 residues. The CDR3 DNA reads TGCAGCGTCGGTAGCGGGTACGATACGCAGTATTTT. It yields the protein CSVGSGYDTQYF.

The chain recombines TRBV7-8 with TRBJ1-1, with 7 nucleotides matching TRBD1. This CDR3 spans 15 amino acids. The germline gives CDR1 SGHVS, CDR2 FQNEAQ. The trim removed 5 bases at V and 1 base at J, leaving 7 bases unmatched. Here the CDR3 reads CASSAPGGKNTEAFF. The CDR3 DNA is TGTGCCAGCAGCGCCCCAGGGGGGAAGAACACTGAAGCTTTCTTT. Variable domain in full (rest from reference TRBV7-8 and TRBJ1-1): GAGVSQSPRYKVAKRGQDVALRCDPISGHVSLFWYQQALGQGPEFLTYFQNEAQLDKSGLPSDRFFAERPEGSVSTLKIQRTQQEDSAVYLCASSAPGGKNTEAFFGQGTRLTVV.

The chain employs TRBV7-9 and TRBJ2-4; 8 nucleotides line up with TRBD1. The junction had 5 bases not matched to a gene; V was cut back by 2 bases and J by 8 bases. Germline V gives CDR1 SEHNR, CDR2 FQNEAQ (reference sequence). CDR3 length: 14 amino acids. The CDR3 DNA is TGTGCCAGCAGCTTAAGCCAGGGGGCGGACATTCAGTACTTC. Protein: CASSLSQGADIQYF.

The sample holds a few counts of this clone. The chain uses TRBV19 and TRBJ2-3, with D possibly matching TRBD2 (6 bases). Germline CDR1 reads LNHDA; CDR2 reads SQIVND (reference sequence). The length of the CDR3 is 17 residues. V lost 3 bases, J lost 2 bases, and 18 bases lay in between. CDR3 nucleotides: TGTGCCAGTAGTATCTCGGAGGGTGGCGGTTACACAGATACGCAGTATTTT. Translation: CASSISEGGGYTDTQYF.

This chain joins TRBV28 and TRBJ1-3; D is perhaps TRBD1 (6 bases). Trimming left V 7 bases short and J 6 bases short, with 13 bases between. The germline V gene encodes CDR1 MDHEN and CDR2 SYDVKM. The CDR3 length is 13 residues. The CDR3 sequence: CASNGGQANTIYF. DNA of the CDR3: TGTGCCAGCAACGGGGGGCAGGCAAACACCATATATTTT.

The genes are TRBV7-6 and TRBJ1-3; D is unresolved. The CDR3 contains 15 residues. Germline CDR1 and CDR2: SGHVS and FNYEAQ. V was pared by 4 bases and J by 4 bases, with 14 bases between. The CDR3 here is CASSSQSSAGNTIYF. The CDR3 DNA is TGTGCCAGCAGCTCACAATCCTCTGCAGGAAACACCATATATTTT. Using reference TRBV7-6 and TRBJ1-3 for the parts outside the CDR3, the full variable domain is GAGVSQSPRYKVTKRGQDVALRCDPISGHVSLYWYRQALGQGPEFLTYFNYEAQQDKSGLPNDRFSAERPEGSISTLTIQRTEQRDSAMYRCASSSQSSAGNTIYFGEGSWLTVV.

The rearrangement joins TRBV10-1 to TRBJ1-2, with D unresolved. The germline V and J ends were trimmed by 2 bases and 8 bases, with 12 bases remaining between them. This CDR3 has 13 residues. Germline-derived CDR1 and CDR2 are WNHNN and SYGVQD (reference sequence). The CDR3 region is CASSEAPLYGYTF. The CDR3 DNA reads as TGCGCCAGCAGTGAGGCTCCTCTCTACGGCTACACCTTC.

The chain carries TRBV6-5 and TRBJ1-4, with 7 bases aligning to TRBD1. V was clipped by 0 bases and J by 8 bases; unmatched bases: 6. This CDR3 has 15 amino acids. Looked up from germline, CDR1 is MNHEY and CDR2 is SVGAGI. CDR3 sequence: CASSYSRRDSEKLFF. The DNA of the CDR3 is TGTGCCAGCAGTTACTCGAGAAGGGACAGCGAAAAACTGTTTTTT.

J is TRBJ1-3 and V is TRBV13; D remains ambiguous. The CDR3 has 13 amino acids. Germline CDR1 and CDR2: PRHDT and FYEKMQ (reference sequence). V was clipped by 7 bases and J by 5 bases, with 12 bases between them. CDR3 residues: CASTLFGRNTIYF. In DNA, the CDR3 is TGTGCCAGCACCCTCTTCGGGAGAAACACCATATATTTT.

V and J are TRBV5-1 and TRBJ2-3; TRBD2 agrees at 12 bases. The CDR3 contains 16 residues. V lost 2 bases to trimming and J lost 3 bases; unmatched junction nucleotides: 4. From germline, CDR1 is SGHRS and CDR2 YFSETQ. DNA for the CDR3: TGCGCCAGCAGCTTTTCACTAGCGGGGGGTACAGATACGCAGTATTTT. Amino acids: CASSFSLAGGTDTQYF.

Here the CDR3 reads CASNPDSLSGANVLTF. CDR3 nucleotide sequence: TGTGCCAGCAACCCGGACAGCCTCTCTGGGGCCAACGTCCTGACTTTC. The J gene is TRBJ2-6, the V gene TRBV11-2; TRBD1 might be the D (6 bases). Germline V gene data show CDR1 as SGHAT and CDR2 as FQNNGV. This CDR3 region has 16 residues. V lost 7 bases and J 0 bases, leaving 13 bases between the germline ends.

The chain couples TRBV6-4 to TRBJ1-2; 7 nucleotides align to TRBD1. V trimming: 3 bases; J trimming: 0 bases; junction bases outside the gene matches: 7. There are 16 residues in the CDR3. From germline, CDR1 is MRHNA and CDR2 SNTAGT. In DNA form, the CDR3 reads TGTGCCAGCAGTGAAAGAAGTCAGGGGGCTAACTATGGCTACACCTTC. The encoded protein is CASSERSQGANYGYTF.

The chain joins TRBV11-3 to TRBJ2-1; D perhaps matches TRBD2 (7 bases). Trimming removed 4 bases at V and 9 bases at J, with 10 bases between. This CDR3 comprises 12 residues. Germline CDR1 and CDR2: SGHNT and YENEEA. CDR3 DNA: TGTGCCAGCAGCTGGAGGGGGGGTGAGCAGTTCTTC. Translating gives CASSWRGGEQFF.